A single sample gave rise to the 9 T cell receptor beta chains below, sequenced in a study of blood T cell repertoires in COVID-19. The table came from immunoSEQ multiplex PCR; TCRdb's copy has only in-frame clones and leaves some out. The sample lists about 260,000 clones; around nine tenths were seen once. The sample was peripheral blood. These receptor sequences come from a woman aged 60 to 75 with COVID-19, enrolled during active disease.

Written as DNA, the CDR3 is TGTGCCAGCAGCTGTTCCGGGTGCGAGCAGTACTTC. Protein: CASSCSGCEQYF. The gene calls are TRBV7-8 and TRBJ2-7; D is undetermined. Trimming cost V 4 bases and J 6 bases, with 10 bases left between them. Germline CDR1 is SGHVS and CDR2 is FQNEAQ. This CDR3 region has 12 residues.

This clone showed up just once. This sequence joins TRBV24-1 and TRBJ2-3; TRBD2 might be the D (7 bases). V lost 4 bases and J lost 3, with 19 bases in between. The CDR3 spans 17 residues. Germline CDR1 KGHDR, CDR2 SFDVKD. The CDR3: CATSESGTGGRTDTQYF. The CDR3 nucleotides are TGTGCCACCAGTGAATCCGGAACCGGGGGGCGAACAGATACGCAGTATTTT.

The V call is TRBV5-1, the J call TRBJ1-2, with 7 nucleotides matching TRBD1. The CDR3 covers 14 residues. V shed 4 bases, J shed 4 bases, and the junction held 7 bases outside the gene matches. Germline CDR1 and CDR2: SGHRS and YFSETQ. CDR3 nucleotide sequence: TGCGCCAGCAGCGTTGGGGACAGCCTCTATGGCTACACCTTC. Translating gives CASSVGDSLYGYTF.

The chain joins TRBV18 to TRBJ1-4, with 8 bases fitting TRBD1. The V segment lost 4 bases and the J segment 2 bases; nucleotides outside the gene matches: 0. CDR1 and CDR2 (germline): KGHSH, LQKENI. The CDR3 runs 14 residues. Written as DNA, the CDR3 is TGTGCCAGCTCACGGGACAGGACTAATGAAAAACTGTTTTTT. Its protein is CASSRDRTNEKLFF.

CDR3 sequence: CASRQGDGQPQHF. For the CDR3, the DNA is TGCGCCAGCAGACAGGGTGACGGTCAGCCCCAGCATTTT. The chain uses TRBV5-1 and TRBJ1-5, with D perhaps TRBD1 (6 bases). Germline V gene sequence: CDR1 SGHRS, CDR2 YFSETQ. V was clipped by 5 bases and J by 6 bases, with 12 bases between them. The CDR3 has 13 amino acids.

The chain employs TRBV7-2 and TRBJ2-3, with D tentatively TRBD1 (6 bases). Germline values: CDR1 SGHTA, CDR2 FQGNSA. There are 15 residues in the CDR3. Trimming stripped 5 bases from V and 0 bases from J, with 12 bases between. The CDR3 bases are TGTGCCAGCAGCCCAGGCAGGGGCAGCACAGATACGCAGTATTTT. As protein: CASSPGRGSTDTQYF.

In nucleotides, the CDR3 is TGTGCCAGCAGCCCCGGGACAGGGGCTTATGGCTACACCTTC. Its protein is CASSPGTGAYGYTF. This chain connects TRBV7-3 to TRBJ1-2, with 10 bases aligning to TRBD1. CDR1 and CDR2 (germline): SGHTA, FQGTGA. This CDR3 comprises 14 residues. J gave up 5 bases and V 5 bases, and 5 bases lay outside the gene matches.

The chain is built from TRBV19 and TRBJ1-1; D is undetermined. V was clipped by 3 bases and J by 6 bases, with 14 bases between them. This CDR3 is built from 14 residues. CDR1 is LNHDA, CDR2 SQIVND, per germline (reference sequence). The CDR3 sequence is CASSIGIGLAEAFF. CDR3 DNA: TGTGCCAGTAGTATCGGGATTGGTCTGGCTGAAGCTTTCTTT. The full variable domain, rest sourced from reference TRBV19 and TRBJ1-1, is DGGITQSPKYLFRKEGQNVTLSCEQNLNHDAMYWYRQDPGQGLRLIYYSQIVNDFQKGDIAEGYSVSREKKESFPLTVTSAQKNPTAFYLCASSIGIGLAEAFFGQGTRLTVV.

The chain employs TRBV6-5 and TRBJ2-7, with 8 bases aligning to TRBD2. The germline V gene encodes CDR1 MNHEY and CDR2 SVGAGI. Unmatched junction bases numbered 5, after V lost 0 bases and J lost 1 base. This CDR3 comprises 16 residues. CDR3 sequence reads: CASSYSRVAGSYEQYF. The CDR3 DNA is TGTGCCAGCAGTTACTCACGGGTAGCGGGATCCTACGAGCAGTACTTC.